This T cell receptor beta chain derives from a study of CD8+ T cells in alopecia areata. Patients with alopecia areata provided lesional scalp punch biopsies as well as peripheral blood. Extracted RNA was reverse transcribed into cDNA, the sequencing template. Clones were sequenced by immunoSEQ multiplex PCR, and TCRdb holds only the in-frame ones, with some missing. The sample records roughly 59,000 clones, approximately 45% being singletons. Looked up from germline, CDR1 is SQVTM and CDR2 is ANQGSEA. With 4 bases removed from V and 2 bases from J, the gap between germline ends came to 11 bases. The CDR3 extends over 14 amino acids.

The rearrangement joins TRBV29-1 to TRBJ2-2; weak D call: TRBD2 (5 bases). The source of this sequence is a human donor with alopecia areata. The sequencing here drew on CD8+ T cells sorted from blood, taken at week 0. CDR3 in amino acids: CSVARETNTGELFF. DNA of the CDR3: TGCAGCGTTGCAAGGGAGACCAACACCGGGGAGCTGTTTTTT.